This T cell receptor beta chain comes out of a study of shared clonotypes between healthy human individuals. Study conclusions and caveats: Depth was large, yet rarefaction showed that sorted-subset sequencing was incomplete. Estimated richness was generally greater in naive than memory subsets.

When replicate PCRs were run on sorted subsets, they used approximately 0.2 ug DNA, roughly 30,000 T cell genomes. Profiled with immunoSEQ multiplex PCR; TCRdb holds only in-frame clones, not every one. This sample has about 590,000 clones, with about 95% found just once. CD45RO-negative, CCR7-positively selected cells formed the naive CD8 fraction, excluding terminally differentiated effector memory CD45RA+ cells. Each donor was a Caucasian adult residing in Nashville, Tennessee. For this clone: Its specificity is unknown.

This CDR3 has 15 residues. Trimming cost V 0 bases and J 3 bases, with 12 bases left between them. Germline V CDR1 and CDR2: MNHEY, SVGAGI. Sequenced material: naive CD8+ T cells sorted from blood. This TCR derives from a young woman in good health. This chain connects TRBV6-5 to TRBJ2-7; tentative D call: TRBD1 (6 bases). CDR3 amino acids: CASSYSVKGVYEQYF. DNA for the CDR3: TGTGCCAGCAGTTACTCGGTGAAGGGGGTCTACGAGCAGTACTTC.